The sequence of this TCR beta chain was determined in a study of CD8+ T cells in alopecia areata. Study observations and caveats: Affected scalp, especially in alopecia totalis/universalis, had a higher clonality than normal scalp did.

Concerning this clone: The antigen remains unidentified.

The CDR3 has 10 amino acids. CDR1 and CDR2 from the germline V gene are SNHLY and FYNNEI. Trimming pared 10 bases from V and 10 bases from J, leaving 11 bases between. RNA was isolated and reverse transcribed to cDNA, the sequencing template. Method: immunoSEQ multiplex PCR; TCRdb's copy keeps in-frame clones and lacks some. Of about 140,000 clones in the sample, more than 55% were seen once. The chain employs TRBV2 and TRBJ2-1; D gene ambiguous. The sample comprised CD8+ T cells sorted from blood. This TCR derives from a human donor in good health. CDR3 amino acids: CATKAQEQFF. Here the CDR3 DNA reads TGTGCCACCAAGGCGCAGGAGCAGTTCTTC.